One sample yielded the 14 T cell receptor beta chains listed below, sequenced in a study of identical twins. TCRdb called the 5' RACE reads again in MiXCR, with one record for every CDR3 protein. The data contain 310,000 or so distinct CDR3 sequences, over 8.5% of them singletons. These sequences were also reported in another study, on yellow fever vaccine responses in identical twins.

The source material was CD8+ T cells sorted from blood. Receptor source: a woman under 30 in good health.

This clonotype was recorded once. The rearrangement joins TRBV14 to TRBJ2-5; D possibly corresponds to TRBD2 (6 bases). Germline V gives CDR1 SGHDN, CDR2 FVKESK. The length of the CDR3 is 17 residues. Trimming stripped 0 bases from V and 5 bases from J, with 19 bases between. DNA for the CDR3: TGTGCCAGCAGCCAAGAATGGCTGGACACCCGGGAGGAGACCCAGTACTTC. It is translated as CASSQEWLDTREETQYF.

This clonotype was picked up many times. The J gene is TRBJ1-1, the V gene TRBV7-9; unclear D gene. This CDR3 spans 15 amino acids. Trimming removed 1 base at V and 0 bases at J, with 9 bases between. Germline values: CDR1 SEHNR, CDR2 FQNEAQ (reference sequence). The CDR3 loop is CASSLGEGLNTEAFF. CDR3 DNA sequence: TGTGCCAGCAGCTTAGGGGAAGGATTGAACACTGAAGCTTTCTTT.

CDR3 DNA: TGTGCCAGCAGCTTAGGCGGGGTGCTCTCCTACGAGCAGTACTTC. Its translation is CASSLGGVLSYEQYF. The V call is TRBV7-3, the J call TRBJ2-7, with D possibly being TRBD2 (6 bases). With 2 bases removed from V and 0 bases from J, the gap between germline ends came to 11 bases. The germline V gene encodes CDR1 SGHTA and CDR2 FQGTGA. The CDR3 extends over 15 amino acids.

J is TRBJ1-6 and V is TRBV7-9; TRBD1 might be the D (6 bases). The V end was cut by 3 bases, the J end by 9 bases, with 15 bases between. This CDR3 comprises 15 residues. CDR1 and CDR2 from the germline V gene are SEHNR and FQNEAQ (reference sequence). CDR3 coding DNA: TGTGCCAGCAGCTTTTGGGCAGGGGATGGTTCACCCCTCCACTTT. Translating it yields CASSFWAGDGSPLHF.

This clonotype was counted many times. The chain carries TRBV7-9 and TRBJ1-6, with TRBD1 as a possible D gene (6 bases). CDR3 size: 16 residues. Between the trimmed V and J ends, which lost 5 bases and 9 bases, there was a span of 20 bases. CDR1 and CDR2 (germline): SEHNR, FQNEAQ (reference sequence). Written as DNA, the CDR3 is TGTGCCAGCAGCCAACGAACGGGACATATTTCTTCACCCCTCCACTTT. Translated: CASSQRTGHISSPLHF.

This clonotype came up a few times. The chain is built from TRBV28 and TRBJ2-1; D possibly corresponds to TRBD2 (5 bases). The V gene lost 6 bases and the J gene lost 5 bases, with 17 bases spanning the gap. Germline V gives CDR1 MDHEN, CDR2 SYDVKM. There are 15 residues in the CDR3. The CDR3 here is CASRERTGKNNEQFF. In nucleotides, the CDR3 is TGTGCCAGCAGGGAACGGACGGGGAAGAACAATGAGCAGTTCTTC.

The V and J genes are TRBV20-1 and TRBJ2-7, with TRBD1 as a possible D gene (5 bases). Germline V CDR1 and CDR2: DFQATT, SNEGSKA (reference sequence). V was pared by 1 base and J by 0 bases, with 13 bases between. CDR3 length: 15 residues. The CDR3 region is CSARGQGAPSYEQYF. CDR3 sequence (DNA): TGCAGTGCTAGAGGCCAGGGTGCCCCCTCCTACGAGCAGTACTTC.

CDR3 DNA sequence: TGTGCCAGCACCCAGAGTGGAGATACGCAGTATTTT. As protein: CASTQSGDTQYF. The chain uses TRBV12-3 or TRBV12-4 and TRBJ2-3, with no clear D. Trimming cost V 7 bases and J 5 bases, with 10 bases left between them. This CDR3 has 12 residues.

The rearrangement links TRBV7-2 to TRBJ1-1; D is uncertain. The V end was cut by 5 bases, the J end by 6 bases, with 10 bases between. There are 12 residues in the CDR3. Germline V lookup: CDR1 SGHTA, CDR2 FQGNSA. Written as DNA, the CDR3 is TGTGCCAGCAGCCTAATAGTCTCTGAAGCTTTCTTT. It is translated as CASSLIVSEAFF. Based on the CDR3 plus reference TRBV7-2 and TRBJ1-1, the full variable domain is GAGVSQSPSNKVTEKGKDVELRCDPISGHTALYWYRQSLGQGLEFLIYFQGNSAPDKSGLPSDRFSAERTGGSVSTLTIQRTQQEDSAVYLCASSLIVSEAFFGQGTRLTVV.

Only a few counts were recorded for this clonotype. The chain has TRBV7-3 and TRBJ2-1, with D hard to call. This CDR3 comprises 14 residues. V lost 5 bases to trimming and J lost 1 base, with 9 bases between them. Germline V CDR1 and CDR2: SGHTA, FQGTGA. CDR3 coding DNA: TGTGCCAGCAGCCCAACGAAATCCTACAATGAGCAGTTCTTC. It translates to CASSPTKSYNEQFF.

Ten or more counts support this clonotype. The chain is built from TRBV5-5 and TRBJ2-7; 7 positions agree with TRBD1. The CDR3 totals 14 residues. Trimming at V came to 0 bases and at J to 5 bases, leaving 5 bases not matched to a gene. Germline lookup yields CDR1 SGHKS and CDR2 YYEKEE (reference sequence). CDR3 DNA: TGTGCCAGCAGCTTGGGACAGGGAGTCGACGAGCAGTACTTC. This sequence encodes CASSLGQGVDEQYF.

This clonotype was seen many times. The V and J genes are TRBV7-2 and TRBJ2-7; perhaps D is TRBD1 or TRBD2 (7 bases each). Trimming took 3 bases from V and 2 from J, leaving 11 bases between them. Germline V gene lookup returns CDR1 SGHTA and CDR2 FQGNSA. This CDR3 region has 14 residues. CDR3 protein: CASSFGGTAYEQYF. The CDR3, as DNA: TGTGCCAGCAGCTTCGGGGGGACAGCCTACGAGCAGTACTTC.

This clonotype was counted ten times or more. The chain has TRBV4-3 and TRBJ2-2, with 12 positions matching TRBD2. The V gene's germline CDR1 is LGHNA and CDR2 YSLEER. The V segment lost 0 bases and the J segment 3 bases; nucleotides outside the gene matches: 8. This CDR3 is built from 19 residues. The CDR3 protein is CASSQDPGLAGHYTGELFF. The CDR3 DNA sequence: TGCGCCAGCAGCCAAGACCCCGGACTAGCGGGACATTACACCGGGGAGCTGTTTTTT.

This chain links TRBV20-1 with TRBJ2-7, with unresolved D. Trimming removed 0 bases at V and 3 bases at J, with 9 bases between. CDR1 is DFQATT, CDR2 SNEGSKA, per germline (reference sequence). This CDR3 contains 13 residues. CDR3 in DNA: TGCAGTGCTAGAGATCCGCAGGACTACGAGCAGTACTTC. It codes for CSARDPQDYEQYF.